This T cell receptor (beta chain) was observed in a study of OX40 agonist ivuxolimab in advanced cancers. Method: immunoSEQ multiplex PCR; TCRdb's copy keeps in-frame clones and lacks some. Seen here are around 30,000 clones, 81% observed once, and the top ten hold around a fifth. The TCR comes from an adult with an advanced solid tumor such as melanoma, head and neck, liver or kidney cancer. The specimen comprised CD4+ or CD8+ T cells sorted from blood, sampled in a trial of the OX40 agonist ivuxolimab.

As DNA, the CDR3 is TGTGCCAGTAGTCGTTGGCTAGCGGACCGCTCCTACAATGAGCAGTTCTTC. Its translation: CASSRWLADRSYNEQFF. The V and J genes are TRBV19 and TRBJ2-1; 7 bases are shared with TRBD2. CDR1 is LNHDA, CDR2 SQIVND, per germline (reference sequence). The CDR3 totals 17 residues. J lost 0 bases, V lost 5 bases, and 10 bases had no gene match. Drawing the rest from reference TRBV19 and TRBJ2-1, the complete variable domain is DGGITQSPKYLFRKEGQNVTLSCEQNLNHDAMYWYRQDPGQGLRLIYYSQIVNDFQKGDIAEGYSVSREKKESFPLTVTSAQKNPTAFYLCASSRWLADRSYNEQFFGPGTRLTVL.